The 13 T cell receptor beta chains below were found in one sample sequenced in a study of a mutant IDH1 vaccine in newly diagnosed glioma. Some clones are missing from TCRdb's copy, which holds only in-frame ones; the method was immunoSEQ multiplex PCR. The sample shows 60,000 to 75,000 clones, around 80% of them seen only once. The time point denotes: week 11, during vaccination. Mutant IDH1 20-mer peptide, at 300 ug, made up each vaccine dose, with topical imiquimod. The antigens for these receptors are not known. Material: PBMCs, obtained from a glioma patient whose treatment included an IDH1 peptide vaccine. Every receptor here comes from a man aged 30 to 45 with glioma.

This chain connects TRBV5-6 to TRBJ2-7; possibly TRBD1 for D (7 bases). The CDR3 spans 14 residues. The V end lost 0 bases, the J end lost 7 bases, and 14 bases lay between the germline ends. Germline CDR1 is SGHDT and CDR2 is YYEEEE. For the CDR3, the DNA is TGTGCCAGCAGCTTGGCGATGACAGGGAGGGAGCAGTACTTC. Protein sequence: CASSLAMTGREQYF.

J is TRBJ2-3 and V is TRBV29-1; 9 nucleotides align to TRBD2. This CDR3 region has 13 residues. V gave up 4 bases and J gave up 8 bases; unmatched junction bases: 7. CDR1 is SQVTM, CDR2 ANQGSEA, per germline. CDR3 bases: TGCAGCGTTGTCGGCGGGGGGGAGGGTACGCAGTATTTT. The encoded protein is CSVVGGGEGTQYF.

V is TRBV9 and J is TRBJ1-3, with TRBD1 matching 7 bases. J gave up 3 bases and V 0 bases, and 3 bases lay outside the gene matches. The V gene's germline CDR1 is SGDLS and CDR2 YYNGEE. The CDR3 has 15 residues. The CDR3: CASSVGDSSGNTIYF. In nucleotides, the CDR3 is TGTGCCAGCAGCGTAGGGGACAGCAGTGGAAACACCATATATTTT. Full variable domain (missing parts from reference TRBV9 and TRBJ1-3): DSGVTQTPKHLITATGQRVTLRCSPRSGDLSVYWYQQSLDQGLQFLIQYYNGEERAKGNILERFSAQQFPDLHSELNLSSLELGDSALYFCASSVGDSSGNTIYFGEGSWLTVV.

The rearrangement links TRBV10-1 to TRBJ1-2; perhaps TRBD1 as D (5 bases). The length of the CDR3 is 15 residues. Germline CDR1 WNHNN, CDR2 SYGVQD (reference sequence). Trimming removed 9 bases from V and 5 bases from J, with 22 bases in between. CDR3 residues: CARTSTLRQTYGYTF. The CDR3 nucleotides read TGCGCCAGAACCTCGACCCTAAGACAGACTTATGGCTACACCTTC.

This rearrangement joins TRBV6-4 to TRBJ1-3; D may be TRBD1 (5 bases). The length of the CDR3 is 14 residues. Germline values: CDR1 MRHNA, CDR2 SNTAGT. V was cut by 11 bases and J by 0 bases, with 14 bases left in between. The CDR3: CARYPGTSGNTIYF. CDR3 nucleotides: TGTGCCCGCTATCCAGGGACCTCTGGAAACACCATATATTTT.

The chain carries TRBV7-9 and TRBJ2-7, with 9 bases identical to TRBD1. The CDR3 runs 15 residues. Germline values: CDR1 SEHNR, CDR2 FQNEAQ (reference sequence). The ends lost 4 bases at V and 4 bases at J; junction bases unmatched: 8. The CDR3 DNA sequence: TGTGCCAGCAGCTCCGGGACAGGGAGCGGGTACGAGCAGTACTTC. Its translation: CASSSGTGSGYEQYF.

The chain carries TRBV27 and TRBJ2-3; TRBD2 might be the D (7 bases). CDR1 MNHEY and CDR2 SMNVEV come from the germline V gene (reference sequence). This CDR3 has 17 residues. Trimming removed 1 base at V and 1 base at J, with 15 bases between. CDR3 coding DNA: TGTGCCAGCAGTTTATTGCGAGGGGGAGGGGGCACAGATACGCAGTATTTT. Its translation: CASSLLRGGGGTDTQYF.

There are a few counts of this clone. V is TRBV4-2 and J is TRBJ1-4, with D unclear. The V end was cut by 0 bases, the J end by 5 bases, with 10 bases between. The CDR3 has 15 amino acids. From germline, CDR1 is LGHNA and CDR2 YNFKEQ. The CDR3 sequence is CASSQDRAGNEKLFF. CDR3 in DNA: TGTGCCAGCAGCCAAGATAGGGCCGGGAATGAAAAACTGTTTTTT.

V and J are TRBV5-4 and TRBJ2-1, with D possibly matching TRBD1 (6 bases). Germline CDR1 and CDR2: SGHNT and YYREEE (reference sequence). V shed 1 base and J shed 9 bases, with 17 bases lying between them. CDR3 length: 15 amino acids. In nucleotides, the CDR3 is TGTGCCAGCAGCTTGAGTAGGGGGACGGTCACTGAGCAGTTCTTC. Translation gives CASSLSRGTVTEQFF.

The chain combines TRBV28 with TRBJ2-3; perhaps TRBD1 as D (5 bases). V shed 3 bases and J shed 4 bases, with 11 bases lying between them. The CDR3 sequence is 14 residues long. Germline assignment: CDR1 MDHEN and CDR2 SYDVKM. CDR3 coding DNA: TGTGCCAGCAGTTTGGCAGGGCACTCAGATACGCAGTATTTT. Its translation is CASSLAGHSDTQYF.

This clone has only a few counts. The chain combines TRBV5-6 with TRBJ2-1, with D possibly matching TRBD2 (6 bases). CDR1 is SGHDT, CDR2 YYEEEE, per germline. CDR3 length: 18 residues. Trimming removed 4 bases at V and 6 bases at J, with 26 bases between. The CDR3 nucleotides read TGTGCCAGCAGCCAACCCCCCTGGGGGGACGGGAGAGTCAATGAGCAGTTCTTC. Protein: CASSQPPWGDGRVNEQFF.

The sample holds one count of this clone. CDR3 bases: TGTGCCTGGAGCTCCGGGACAGCTGGAAACACCATATATTTT. Protein sequence: CAWSSGTAGNTIYF. The chain is built from TRBV30 and TRBJ1-3, with 7 bases identical to TRBD1. V lost 3 bases, J lost 2 bases, and 4 bases stayed unmatched. CDR3 length: 14 residues. Germline assignment: CDR1 GTSNPN and CDR2 SVGIG (reference sequence).

This clone showed up just once. CDR3 bases: TGCGCCAGCAGCCAGCTAGCGGGAGACTACGAGCAGTACTTC. Protein: CASSQLAGDYEQYF. The V gene is TRBV5-1, the J gene TRBJ2-7; TRBD2 aligns across 10 bases. V shed 4 bases and J 3 bases; nucleotides not matched to a gene: 4. Germline CDR1 SGHRS, CDR2 YFSETQ. The CDR3 runs 14 residues.